A selection of T cell receptor beta chains follows, all from one sample in a study of OX40 agonist ivuxolimab in advanced cancers. Sequencing was performed with immunoSEQ multiplex PCR; in TCRdb, only in-frame clones are kept and a portion is missing. The data contain roughly 92,000 clones, 84% of them singletons. Sequenced material: CD4+ or CD8+ T cells sorted from blood, taken in a trial of the OX40 agonist ivuxolimab. The receptors stem from an adult with an advanced solid tumor such as melanoma, head and neck, liver or kidney cancer. Both conserved end residues are part of each CDR3. A D gene is named only where the DNA matches it firmly. Clone size is not always given. Where it is, it says once, few, many or a class for expanded clones.

TRBJ2-6,-,TRBV9,-,CASSVRGSGANVLTF,TGTGCCAGCAGCGTACGGGGATCCGGGGCCAACGTCCTGACTTTC
TRBJ2-3,TRBD2,TRBV5-1,-,CASMLAGVDTQYF,TGCGCCAGCATGTTAGCGGGAGTAGATACGCAGTATTTT
TRBJ2-3,TRBD2,TRBV19,once,CASGASGSADTQYF,TGTGCCAGCGGAGCTAGCGGGAGCGCAGATACGCAGTATTTT
TRBJ1-2,-,TRBV7-9,few,CASSRTEYGYTF,TGTGCCAGCTCCCGGACGGAATATGGCTACACCTTC
TRBJ1-5,-,TRBV15,-,CATSSTFDYSNQPQHF,TGTGCCACCAGCAGCACCTTCGATTATAGCAATCAGCCCCAGCATTTT
TRBJ1-2,TRBD1,TRBV7-2,-,CASSLGDRAMHGYTF,TGTGCCAGCAGCTTAGGGGACAGGGCCATGCATGGCTACACCTTC
TRBJ1-2,-,TRBV16,-,CASSQSRDKPSNYGYTF,TGTGCCAGCAGCCAATCTAGGGACAAACCGTCCAACTATGGCTACACCTTC
TRBJ2-7,-,TRBV19,-,CASSFRTGGEQYF,TGTGCCAGTAGTTTCCGGACCGGGGGCGAGCAGTACTTC
TRBJ1-1,TRBD1,TRBV9,-,CASSPGQGWRTEAFF,TGTGCCAGCAGCCCGGGACAGGGGTGGCGCACTGAAGCTTTCTTT
TRBJ1-1,-,TRBV19,-,CASSIGFGRGMNTEAFF,TGTGCCAGTAGTATTGGTTTCGGGCGTGGAATGAACACTGAAGCTTTCTTT
TRBJ1-1,-,TRBV6-5,-,CASLPVNTEAFF,TGTGCCAGCTTGCCGGTGAACACTGAAGCTTTCTTT
TRBJ1-1,-,TRBV5-6,-,CASSSKGRPTPANTEAFF,TGTGCCAGCAGCTCAAAGGGCAGACCCACCCCCGCGAACACTGAAGCTTTCTTT
TRBJ2-2,-,TRBV18,-,CASSPAPVSRGELFF,TGTGCCAGCTCACCAGCCCCCGTTAGCCGGGGGGAGCTGTTTTTT
TRBJ2-3,-,TRBV19,-,CASMKGTSNKYF,TGTGCCAGTATGAAGGGAACTAGCAATAAGTATTTT
TRBJ1-2,-,TRBV5-1,once,CASSPGGGLGYTF,TGCGCCAGCAGCCCCGGGGGGGGTCTTGGCTACACCTTC
TRBJ2-7,-,TRBV5-5,-,CASSWDGVEQYF,TGTGCCAGCAGCTGGGATGGCGTCGAGCAGTACTTC
TRBJ1-6,TRBD1,TRBV2,-,CASSETGTRSYNSPLHF,TGTGCCAGCAGTGAGACAGGGACCCGCTCCTATAATTCACCCCTCCACTTT
TRBJ2-5,TRBD1,TRBV6-6,-,CASSPGQGGRETQYF,TGTGCCAGCAGCCCCGGACAGGGGGGCAGAGAGACCCAGTACTTC
TRBJ1-5,-,TRBV18,few,CASSGEGNQPQHF,TGTGCCAGCTCTGGGGAAGGCAATCAGCCCCAGCATTTT
TRBJ2-2,-,TRBV5-1,-,CASSLSGQNTGELFF,TGCGCCAGCAGCTTAAGCGGTCAGAACACCGGGGAGCTGTTTTTT
TRBJ2-7,-,TRBV11-2,-,CASSLQAKSSYEQYF,TGTGCCAGCAGCTTACAGGCGAAGTCATCCTACGAGCAGTACTTC
TRBJ2-1,-,TRBV7-8,-,CASSFGPRGDDEQFF,TGTGCCAGCAGCTTCGGGCCGAGGGGGGACGATGAGCAGTTCTTC
TRBJ1-3,-,TRBV7-9,-,CASSLDSGNTIYF,TGTGCCAGCAGTCTCGACTCTGGAAACACCATATATTTT
TRBJ1-3,-,TRBV30,-,CAWTKGNTIYF,TGTGCCTGGACAAAAGGAAACACCATATATTTT
TRBJ1-6,TRBD1,TRBV28,-,CASREPGQGFKPLHF,TGTGCCAGCAGAGAGCCGGGACAGGGGTTTAAGCCCCTCCACTTT
TRBJ2-2,-,TRBV11-1,-,CASSFGRSSTGELFF,TGTGCCAGCAGCTTTGGACGCAGCTCGACCGGGGAGCTGTTTTTT
TRBJ2-3,-,TRBV12-5,-,CASGLIGGTDTQYF,TGTGCTAGTGGTTTGATCGGGGGCACAGATACGCAGTATTTT
TRBJ1-4,-,TRBV21-1,-,CASSLPVVEKLFF,TGTGCCAGCAGTCTACCAGTGGTTGAAAAACTGTTTTTT
TRBJ2-2,-,TRBV7-2,-,CASSFSRGTGELFF,TGTGCCAGCAGCTTTTCTCGCGGCACCGGGGAGCTGTTTTTT
TRBJ2-1,-,TRBV6-5,once,CASSTTNNEQFF,TGTGCCAGCAGTACAACAAACAATGAGCAGTTCTTC
TRBJ2-1,-,TRBV7-6,-,CASSQGGGIEQFF,TGTGCCAGCAGCCAGGGAGGCGGAATCGAGCAGTTCTTC
TRBJ2-4,-,TRBV19,-,CASSTSGVSNIQYF,TGTGCCAGTAGCACGTCCGGGGTGTCGAACATTCAGTACTTC
TRBJ1-1,-,TRBV4-2,once,CASSQDNPGYVAEAFF,TGTGCCAGCAGCCAAGATAATCCAGGGTATGTAGCTGAAGCTTTCTTT
TRBJ2-1,-,TRBV10-3,-,CAISAVQYNEQFF,TGTGCCATCAGCGCCGTTCAGTACAATGAGCAGTTCTTC
TRBJ2-7,TRBD1,TRBV15,-,CATSSLDRDYEQYF,TGTGCCACCAGCAGCCTGGACAGGGACTACGAGCAGTACTTC
TRBJ1-5,-,TRBV4-1,-,CASSQDRGNQPQHF,TGCGCCAGCAGCCAAGATCGGGGTAATCAGCCCCAGCATTTT
TRBJ2-7,TRBD2,TRBV7-2,-,CASSARTGGGGEQYF,TGTGCCAGCAGCGCCCGGACTGGCGGGGGTGGGGAGCAGTACTTC
TRBJ2-7,-,TRBV4-2,-,CASSQDREQYF,TGTGCCAGCAGCCAAGACAGGGAGCAGTACTTC
TRBJ2-3,-,TRBV12-2,-,CASRLAPSLDRGFLDTQYF,TGTGCAAGTCGCTTAGCGCCTTCTTTGGACAGAGGGTTCCTAGATACGCAGTATTTT
TRBJ1-1,-,TRBV11-2,-,CASSFLQREDTEAFF,TGTGCCAGCAGCTTTTTACAGAGGGAGGACACTGAAGCTTTCTTT
TRBJ2-1,-,TRBV27,-,CASSFSGGAGNEQFF,TGTGCCAGCAGTTTCTCAGGGGGGGCGGGTAATGAGCAGTTCTTC
TRBJ2-7,-,TRBV7-9,-,CASSSPRERYEQYF,TGTGCCAGCAGCTCACCCCGGGAGAGGTACGAGCAGTACTTC
TRBJ1-1,-,TRBV2,-,CASSEFGGNTEAFF,TGTGCCAGCAGTGAATTTGGGGGGAACACTGAAGCTTTCTTT
TRBJ1-4,TRBD1,TRBV7-2,once,CASSATGGTNEKLFF,TGTGCCAGCAGCGCGACAGGGGGGACTAATGAAAAACTGTTTTTT
TRBJ2-7,-,TRBV2,-,CASGGHWSYEQYF,TGTGCCAGCGGAGGACACTGGTCCTACGAGCAGTACTTC
TRBJ2-7,TRBD1,TRBV5-1,-,CASSSPGQGTNEQYF,TGCGCCAGCAGCTCGCCGGGACAGGGTACCAACGAGCAGTACTTC
TRBJ2-1,-,TRBV7-9,-,CASSPADVPYTNEQFF,TGTGCCAGCAGCCCTGCGGACGTCCCCTACACGAATGAGCAGTTCTTC
TRBJ2-7,TRBD1,TRBV5-4,-,CASSLALGGAGEQYF,TGTGCCAGCAGCTTGGCTCTAGGGGGCGCGGGCGAGCAGTACTTC
TRBJ2-7,-,TRBV5-6,-,CASSLGGHFYEQYF,TGTGCCAGCAGCTTGGGGGGACATTTCTACGAGCAGTACTTC
TRBJ1-3,-,TRBV14,-,CASSQGRRNTIYF,TGTGCCAGCAGCCAGGGGCGCCGAAACACCATATATTTT
TRBJ2-3,TRBD2,TRBV12-5,few,CASGLVPDGSGRTDTQYF,TGTGCTAGTGGTTTGGTACCCGACGGTAGCGGGAGAACAGATACGCAGTATTTT
TRBJ1-2,TRBD1,TRBV6-5,-,CASSTPQPGGYGYTF,TGTGCCAGCAGTACCCCCCAGCCAGGGGGCTATGGCTACACCTTC
TRBJ2-7,-,TRBV2,-,CASRPNRAYEQYF,TGTGCCAGCAGGCCCAACAGGGCCTACGAGCAGTACTTC
TRBJ2-1,-,TRBV21-1,-,CASSKERRGSNEQFF,TGTGCCAGCAGCAAAGAGAGACGTGGGTCCAATGAGCAGTTCTTC
TRBJ1-4,-,TRBV5-1,-,CASSLGGSGEKLFF,TGCGCCAGCAGCTTGGGAGGGAGTGGTGAAAAACTGTTTTTT
TRBJ1-1,-,TRBV5-1,-,CASSSSGALGTEAFF,TGCGCCAGCAGCTCCTCCGGGGCACTTGGGACTGAAGCTTTCTTT
TRBJ2-5,TRBD1,TRBV7-2,-,CASRGQGKGETQYF,TGTGCCAGCAGGGGACAGGGGAAGGGAGAGACCCAGTACTTC
TRBJ1-2,TRBD1,TRBV7-9,-,CASSLRDRVSYGYTF,TGTGCCAGCAGCTTAAGGGACAGAGTCAGCTATGGCTACACCTTC
TRBJ1-2,-,TRBV7-9,-,CASSPGRERTNYGYTF,TGTGCCAGCAGCCCCGGAAGGGAGAGAACTAACTATGGCTACACCTTC
TRBJ1-2,-,TRBV2,-,CASSGYPGEMRGYTF,TGTGCCAGCAGTGGGTACCCAGGGGAGATGAGGGGCTACACCTTC